This T cell receptor beta chain was captured by sequencing in a study of CD8 T cells in Susac syndrome. The V end was cut by 4 bases, the J end by 4 bases, with 15 bases between. The germline V gene encodes CDR1 SGDLS and CDR2 YYNGEE. This CDR3 has 14 amino acids. Random hexamers primed reverse transcription of roughly 0.45 to 1 ug RNA. From the immunoSEQ multiplex PCR reads, TCRdb called clonotypes with MiXCR, one entry per CDR3 protein. The sample lists some 170,000 distinct CDR3 sequences, around 96% occurring once. V gene TRBV9 combines with J gene TRBJ2-7; D is perhaps TRBD1 or TRBD2 (5 bases each). The receptor was derived from a human donor in good health. Sequenced material: CD4+ T cells from PBMCs. CDR3 sequence (DNA): TGTGCCAGCAGCTTCGGGACGGGCGAATACGAGCAGTACTTC. Translation gives CASSFGTGEYEQYF.